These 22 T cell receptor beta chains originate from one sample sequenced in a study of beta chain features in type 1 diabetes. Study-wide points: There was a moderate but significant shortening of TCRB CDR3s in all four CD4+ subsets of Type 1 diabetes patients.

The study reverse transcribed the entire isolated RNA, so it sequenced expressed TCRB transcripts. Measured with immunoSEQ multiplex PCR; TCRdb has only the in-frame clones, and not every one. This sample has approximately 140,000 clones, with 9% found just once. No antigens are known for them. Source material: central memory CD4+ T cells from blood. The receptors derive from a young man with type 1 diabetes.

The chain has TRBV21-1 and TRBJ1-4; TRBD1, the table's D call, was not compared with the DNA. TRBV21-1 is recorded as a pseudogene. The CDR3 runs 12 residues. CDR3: CASSKLTGQTLF. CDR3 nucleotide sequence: TGTGCCAGCAGCAAACTCACAGGGCAAACGCTTTTT.

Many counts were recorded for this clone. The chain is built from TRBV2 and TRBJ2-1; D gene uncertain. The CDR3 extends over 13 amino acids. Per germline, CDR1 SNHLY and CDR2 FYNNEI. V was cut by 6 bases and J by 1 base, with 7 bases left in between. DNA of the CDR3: TGTGCCAGCAGCGCTCAGTCCTACAATGAGCAGTTCTTC. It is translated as CASSAQSYNEQFF.

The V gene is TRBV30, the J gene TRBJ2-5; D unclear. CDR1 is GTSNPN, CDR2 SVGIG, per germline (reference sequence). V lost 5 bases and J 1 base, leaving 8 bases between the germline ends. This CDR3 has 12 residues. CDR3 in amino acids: CAWEDSQETQYF. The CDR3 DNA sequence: TGTGCCTGGGAAGACTCCCAAGAGACCCAGTACTTC.

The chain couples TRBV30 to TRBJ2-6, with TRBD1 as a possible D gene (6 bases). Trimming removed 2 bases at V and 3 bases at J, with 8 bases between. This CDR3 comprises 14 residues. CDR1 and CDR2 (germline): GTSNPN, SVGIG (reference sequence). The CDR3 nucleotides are TGTGCCTGGAGTACAGGGTTTGGGGCCAACGTCCTGACTTTC. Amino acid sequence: CAWSTGFGANVLTF.

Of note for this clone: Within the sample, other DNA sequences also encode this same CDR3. The CDR3 protein is CASSSGQGQETQYF. CDR3 coding DNA: TGCGCCAGCAGCTCCGGACAGGGACAAGAGACCCAGTACTTC. The rearrangement links TRBV5-1 to TRBJ2-5; TRBD1 aligns across 8 bases. The germline gives CDR1 SGHRS, CDR2 YFSETQ. J gave up 2 bases and V 3 bases, and 3 bases lay outside the gene matches. This CDR3 region has 14 residues.

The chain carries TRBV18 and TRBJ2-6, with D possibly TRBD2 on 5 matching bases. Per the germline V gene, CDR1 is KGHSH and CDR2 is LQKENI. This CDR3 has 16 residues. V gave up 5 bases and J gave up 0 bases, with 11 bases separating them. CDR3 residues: CASSTGLLSGANVLTF. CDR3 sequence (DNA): TGTGCCAGCTCAACCGGACTCCTCTCTGGGGCCAACGTCCTGACTTTC. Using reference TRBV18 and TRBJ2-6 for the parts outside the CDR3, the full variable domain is NAGVMQNPRHLVRRRGQEARLRCSPMKGHSHVYWYRQLPEEGLKFMVYLQKENIIDESGMPKERFSAEFPKEGPSILRIQQVVRGDSAAYFCASSTGLLSGANVLTFGAGSRLTVL.

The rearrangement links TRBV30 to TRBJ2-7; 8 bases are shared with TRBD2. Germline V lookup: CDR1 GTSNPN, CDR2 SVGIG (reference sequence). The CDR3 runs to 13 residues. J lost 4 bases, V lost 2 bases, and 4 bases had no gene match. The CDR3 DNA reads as TGTGCCTGGAGTAAAGTAGCGGGGTACGAGCAGTACTTC. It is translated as CAWSKVAGYEQYF.

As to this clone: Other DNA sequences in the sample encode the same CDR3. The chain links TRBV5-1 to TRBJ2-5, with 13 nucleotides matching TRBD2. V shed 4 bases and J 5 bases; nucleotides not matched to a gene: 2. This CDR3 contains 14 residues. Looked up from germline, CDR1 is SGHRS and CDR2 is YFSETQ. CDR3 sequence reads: CASSGLAGEETQYF. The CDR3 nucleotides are TGCGCCAGCAGCGGACTAGCGGGGGAGGAGACCCAGTACTTC.

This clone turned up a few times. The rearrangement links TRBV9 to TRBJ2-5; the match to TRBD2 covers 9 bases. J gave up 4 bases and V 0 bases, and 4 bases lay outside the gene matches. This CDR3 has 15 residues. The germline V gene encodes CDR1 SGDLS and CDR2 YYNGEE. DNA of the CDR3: TGTGCCAGCAGCGTAGGGAGTAGCGGGAGAGAGACCCAGTACTTC. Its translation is CASSVGSSGRETQYF.

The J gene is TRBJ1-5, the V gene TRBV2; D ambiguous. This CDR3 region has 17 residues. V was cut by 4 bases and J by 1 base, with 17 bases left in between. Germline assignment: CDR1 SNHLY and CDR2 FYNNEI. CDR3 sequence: CASSGAAITRSNQPQHF. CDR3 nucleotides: TGTGCCAGCAGTGGGGCAGCTATAACACGGAGCAATCAGCCCCAGCATTTT.

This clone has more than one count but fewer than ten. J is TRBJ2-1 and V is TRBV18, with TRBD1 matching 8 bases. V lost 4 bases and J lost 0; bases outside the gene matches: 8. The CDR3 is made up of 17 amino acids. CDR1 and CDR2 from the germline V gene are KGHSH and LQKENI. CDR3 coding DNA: TGTGCCAGCTCACACGCGGGACAGGCGGTCTCCTACAATGAGCAGTTCTTC. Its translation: CASSHAGQAVSYNEQFF.

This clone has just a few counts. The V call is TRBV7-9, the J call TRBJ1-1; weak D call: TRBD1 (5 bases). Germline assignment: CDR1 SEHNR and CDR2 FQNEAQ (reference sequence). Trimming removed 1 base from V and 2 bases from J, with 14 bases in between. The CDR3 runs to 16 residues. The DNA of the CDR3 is TGTGCCAGCAGCTTAGAAATGGGGCGCAAAAACACTGAAGCTTTCTTT. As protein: CASSLEMGRKNTEAFF.

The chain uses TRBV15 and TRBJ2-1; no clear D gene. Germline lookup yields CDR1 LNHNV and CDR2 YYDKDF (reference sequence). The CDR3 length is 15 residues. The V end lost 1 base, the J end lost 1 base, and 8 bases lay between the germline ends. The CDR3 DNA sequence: TGTGCCACCAGCAGAGCAACAGCTTCCTACAATGAGCAGTTCTTC. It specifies CATSRATASYNEQFF. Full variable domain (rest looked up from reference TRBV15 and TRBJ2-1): DAMVIQNPRYQVTQFGKPVTLSCSQTLNHNVMYWYQQKSSQAPKLLFHYYDKDFNNEADTPDNFQSRRPNTSFCFLDIRSPGLGDTAMYLCATSRATASYNEQFFGPGTRLTVL.

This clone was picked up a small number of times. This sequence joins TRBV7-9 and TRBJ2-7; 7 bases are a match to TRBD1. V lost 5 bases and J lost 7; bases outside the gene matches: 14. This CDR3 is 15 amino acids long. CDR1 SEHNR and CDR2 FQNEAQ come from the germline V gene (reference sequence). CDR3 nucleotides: TGTGCCAGCAGCCCCCCCTCGACAGGGACGGTTGAGCAGTACTTC. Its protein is CASSPPSTGTVEQYF.

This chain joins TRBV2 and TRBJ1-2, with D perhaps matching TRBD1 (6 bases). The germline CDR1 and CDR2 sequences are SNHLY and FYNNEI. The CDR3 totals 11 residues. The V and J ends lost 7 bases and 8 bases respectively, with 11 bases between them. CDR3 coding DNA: TGTGCCAGCACTTACCAGGGGGGCTACACCTTC. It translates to CASTYQGGYTF.

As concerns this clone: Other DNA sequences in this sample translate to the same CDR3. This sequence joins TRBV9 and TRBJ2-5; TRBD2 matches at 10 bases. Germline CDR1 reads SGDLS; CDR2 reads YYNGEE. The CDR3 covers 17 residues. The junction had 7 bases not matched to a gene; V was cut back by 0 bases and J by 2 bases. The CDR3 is CASSVGASGGPQETQYF. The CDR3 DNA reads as TGTGCCAGCAGCGTAGGGGCTAGCGGGGGCCCGCAAGAGACCCAGTACTTC.

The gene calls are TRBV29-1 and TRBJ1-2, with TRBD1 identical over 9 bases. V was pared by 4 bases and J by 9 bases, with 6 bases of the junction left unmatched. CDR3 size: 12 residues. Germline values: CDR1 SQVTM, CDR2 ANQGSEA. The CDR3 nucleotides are TGCAGCGTTGCACAGGGGGCGTATAGCTACACCTTC. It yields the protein CSVAQGAYSYTF.

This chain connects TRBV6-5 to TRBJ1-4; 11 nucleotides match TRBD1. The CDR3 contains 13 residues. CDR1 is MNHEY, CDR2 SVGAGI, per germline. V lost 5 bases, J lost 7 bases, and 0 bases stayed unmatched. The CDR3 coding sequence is TGTGCCAGCAGTGGGACAGGGGGTGAAAAACTGTTTTTT. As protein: CASSGTGGEKLFF.

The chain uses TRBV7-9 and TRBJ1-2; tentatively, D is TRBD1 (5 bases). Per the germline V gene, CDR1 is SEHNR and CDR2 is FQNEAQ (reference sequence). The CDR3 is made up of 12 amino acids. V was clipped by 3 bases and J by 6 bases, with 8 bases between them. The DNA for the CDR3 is TGTGCCAGCAGCTTTTCGGGGGATGGCTACACCTTC. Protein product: CASSFSGDGYTF.

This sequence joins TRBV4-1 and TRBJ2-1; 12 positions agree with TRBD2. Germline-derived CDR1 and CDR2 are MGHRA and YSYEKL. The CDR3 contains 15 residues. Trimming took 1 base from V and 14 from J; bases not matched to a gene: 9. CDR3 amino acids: CASSQGWTSGEEEFF. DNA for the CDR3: TGCGCCAGCAGCCAAGGGTGGACTAGCGGGGAGGAAGAGTTCTTC.

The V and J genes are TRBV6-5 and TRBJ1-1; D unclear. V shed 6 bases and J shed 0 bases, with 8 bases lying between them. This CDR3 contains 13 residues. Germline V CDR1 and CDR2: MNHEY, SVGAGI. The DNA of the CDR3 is TGTGCCAGCAGAAGGAGCATGAACACTGAAGCTTTCTTT. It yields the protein CASRRSMNTEAFF.

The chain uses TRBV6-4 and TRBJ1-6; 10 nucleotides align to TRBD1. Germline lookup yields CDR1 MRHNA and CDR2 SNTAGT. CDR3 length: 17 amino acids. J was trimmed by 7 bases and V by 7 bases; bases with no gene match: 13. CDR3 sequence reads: CASKRTRDRGRNSPLHF. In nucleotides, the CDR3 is TGTGCCAGCAAACGCACCCGGGACAGGGGAAGGAATTCACCCCTCCACTTT.